These 21 T cell receptor beta chains came from one sample sequenced in a study of Tregs in tolerant kidney transplant recipients. FACS sorting followed a 6-day coculture of CFSE-labeled recipient PBMCs with irradiated graft donor PBMCs. Sequencing used immunoSEQ multiplex PCR; TCRdb keeps in-frame clones, though not all of them. Recorded for this sample: more than 2,500 clones. No antigens are known for them. Source: CD8+ T cells from blood cultured with allogeneic cells, taken before the transplant. Receptors originate from a human patient who received a combined kidney and bone marrow transplant.

In terms of frequency, this clone is medium-sized. With the read ending 3 residues before the CDR3 end, the germline J gene is used to fill in that end. The chain couples TRBV7-8 to TRBJ2-7; 7 bases line up with TRBD2. CDR3 length equals 13 residues. V lost 0 bases, J lost 6 bases, and 2 bases stayed unmatched. Germline V gene sequence: CDR1 SGHVS, CDR2 FQNEAQ. The part of the CDR3 DNA that was read is TGTGCCAGCAGCTTAGCATGGGGGGGCGAG. Encoded protein: CASSLAWGGE. The CDR3 in full is CASSLAWGGEQYF.

Remarks on this clone: A junction boundary mismatches the germline segment, possibly from a read error. The read ends 3 residues early relative to the CDR3; the germline J gene fills the gap. The V gene is TRBV6-4, the J gene TRBJ2-3, with 7 bases identical to TRBD2. CDR1 and CDR2 from the germline V gene are MRHNA and SNTAGT. The CDR3 has 13 amino acids. The CDR3 bases that were read are TGTACCAGGGCGCGGGGGAATACAGATACG. Residues: CTRARGNTDT. The complete CDR3 sequence is CTRARGNTDTQYF.

Regarding this clone: From the germline J gene comes the end of the CDR3, since the read stops 3 residues before it. The chain employs TRBV20-1 and TRBJ2-5; no definite D call. CDR3 size: 14 residues. The germline V and J ends were trimmed by 3 bases and 5 bases, with 16 bases remaining between them. Germline loops: CDR1 DFQATT, CDR2 SNEGSKA (reference sequence). CDR3 in amino acids: CSARVVGFGETQYF. CDR3 DNA (partial): TGCAGTGCTAGGGTGGTCGGGTTCGGGGAGACC.

In regard to this clone: The read ends 3 residues early relative to the CDR3; the germline J gene fills the gap. The chain recombines TRBV28 with TRBJ2-7, with TRBD2 matching 13 bases. Per germline, CDR1 MDHEN and CDR2 SYDVKM. J gave up 3 bases and V 6 bases, and 5 bases lay outside the gene matches. The CDR3 consists of 15 residues. The CDR3 DNA, read in part, is TGTGCCAGCAGGGGGGGACTAGCGGGAAACTACGAG. As protein: CASRGGLAGNYE. The complete CDR3 sequence is CASRGGLAGNYEQYF.

Points on this clone: Read sequence stops 3 residues before the CDR3 end, and the germline J gene provides the missing end. The gene calls are TRBV30 and TRBJ1-5, with 7 positions matching TRBD1. V trimming: 2 bases; J trimming: 2 bases; junction bases outside the gene matches: 3. Germline V CDR1 and CDR2: GTSNPN, SVGIG (reference sequence). This CDR3 contains 14 residues. CDR3 residues: CAWSLGQGNQPQHF. The sequenced CDR3 bases are TGTGCCTGGAGTCTCGGACAGGGCAATCAGCCC.

The CDR3 bases that were read are TGTGCCAGTAGTATGGGGAGGGGAGGGTACGAG. This translates into CASSMGRGGYE. From start to end, the CDR3 is CASSMGRGGYEQYF. The rearrangement uses TRBV19 and TRBJ2-7; 7 bases are shared with TRBD2. The CDR3 end falls 3 residues outside the read, so it is completed with the germline J gene. The germline gives CDR1 LNHDA, CDR2 SQIVND (reference sequence). The V gene end was trimmed by 3 bases and the J gene end by 4 bases; junction bases not matched to a gene: 6. The CDR3 totals 14 residues.

A remark on this clone: The CDR3 extends 3 residues past the end of the read, so its final part is completed from the germline J gene. V and J are TRBV13 and TRBJ2-7; D possibly corresponds to TRBD2 (6 bases). The V end lost 5 bases, the J end lost 5 bases, and 10 bases lay between the germline ends. The CDR3 has 12 amino acids. Germline V lookup: CDR1 PRHDT, CDR2 FYEKMQ (reference sequence). The CDR3 bases that were read are TGTGCCAGCAGCCTCCGGAGGGACGAG. Translation: CASSLRRDE. The whole CDR3 region reads CASSLRRDEQYF.

With respect to this clone: The read ends 3 residues shy of where the CDR3 ends; the end is completed using the germline J gene. V is TRBV7-6 and J is TRBJ2-3, with D tentatively TRBD2 (6 bases). Trimming pared 5 bases from V and 4 bases from J, leaving 10 bases between. CDR3 length: 13 amino acids. Germline CDR1 reads SGHVS; CDR2 reads FNYEAQ. The sequenced part of the CDR3 DNA is TGTGCCAGCAGCCCAGGAGGGCCAGATACG. Amino acid sequence: CASSPGGPDT. The whole CDR3 reads CASSPGGPDTQYF.

Concerning this clone: The sequence runs out 3 residues before the end of the CDR3; the remainder is reconstructed from the germline J gene. The V call is TRBV7-7, the J call TRBJ2-4; tentative D call: TRBD2 (6 bases). V shed 4 bases and J shed 5 bases, with 21 bases lying between them. The CDR3 contains 17 residues. Germline assignment: CDR1 SSHAT and CDR2 FNYEAQ (reference sequence). The part of the CDR3 DNA that was read is TGTGCCAGCAGCTGTCCGGGCACCCGTACTAGCCAAAACATT. Translation gives CASSCPGTRTSQNI. In full, the CDR3 is CASSCPGTRTSQNIQYF.

A word on this clone: The CDR3 extends 3 residues past the end of the read, so its final part is completed from the germline J gene. The rearrangement links TRBV4-1 to TRBJ1-2; no definite D call. Trimming shortened V by 0 bases and J by 5 bases, and 13 bases separated the two germline ends. CDR3 length: 15 residues. CDR1 MGHRA and CDR2 YSYEKL come from the germline V gene. Partial CDR3 DNA: TGCGCCAGCAGCCAAGATTCCGGGGTTTCGTATGGC. It encodes CASSQDSGVSYG. The entire CDR3 protein is CASSQDSGVSYGYTF.

This clone ranks as large in terms of frequency. The read gets to within 3 residues of the CDR3 end, and the germline J gene fills in the rest. The V gene is TRBV20-1, the J gene TRBJ2-4, with 7 bases that match TRBD2. Germline-derived CDR1 and CDR2 are DFQATT and SNEGSKA (reference sequence). V trimming: 3 bases; J trimming: 5 bases; junction bases outside the gene matches: 7. This CDR3 comprises 14 residues. The chain's CDR3 is CSASRAGLENIQYF. Partial CDR3 DNA: TGCAGTGCTAGTCGAGCGGGACTTGAAAACATT.

Its frequency marks this clone as medium-sized. The covered CDR3 bases are TGTGCCAGCACCGATAGCTCCTACGAG. The encoded protein is CASTDSSYE. The whole CDR3 is CASTDSSYEQYF. This sequence joins TRBV28 and TRBJ2-7; D is unresolved. The read ends 3 residues shy of where the CDR3 ends; the end is completed using the germline J gene. CDR3 size: 12 residues. V dropped 7 bases and J dropped 0 bases, with 7 bases sitting between them. Germline V CDR1 and CDR2: MDHEN, SYDVKM.

Considering frequency, this clone is medium-sized. The junction shows a germline mismatch at one end, possibly a read error. The read falls 3 residues short of the CDR3 end, and the missing part is taken from the germline J gene. The chain couples TRBV4-2 to TRBJ1-1; possibly TRBD1 for D (5 bases). Germline CDR1 and CDR2: LGHNA and YNFKEQ. The length of the CDR3 is 15 residues. CDR3: CASSQSRVGNTEAFF. The CDR3 bases that were read are TGCGCCAGCAGCCAATCCAGGGTTGGGAACACTGAA.

Remarks on this clone: The read gets to within 3 residues of the CDR3 end, and the germline J gene fills in the rest. This chain connects TRBV20-1 to TRBJ2-5, with 10 bases identical to TRBD2. The J segment lost 5 bases and the V segment lost 6 bases, leaving 21 bases of the junction unmatched. Germline lookup yields CDR1 DFQATT and CDR2 SNEGSKA (reference sequence). The CDR3 loop spans 18 amino acids. CDR3 sequence: CSAPWGLAGALRSETQYF. The sequenced CDR3 bases are TGCAGTGCCCCGTGGGGGCTAGCGGGGGCCCTCCGTTCTGAGACC.

As concerns this clone: The CDR3 end is not reached by the read, which stops 3 residues before it; the germline J gene fills it in. This sequence joins TRBV18 and TRBJ1-1; a weak D match, TRBD1 (5 bases). This CDR3 contains 13 residues. Germline CDR1 reads KGHSH; CDR2 reads LQKENI. The V gene lost 6 bases and the J gene lost 5 bases, with 13 bases spanning the gap. The CDR3 DNA, read in part, is TGTGCCAGCTCTCCGGGGGGGATGACTGAA. Protein: CASSPGGMTE. The full CDR3 protein is CASSPGGMTEAFF.

As regards this clone: Sequencing ends 3 residues short of the CDR3 end; the germline J gene provides the rest. The chain has TRBV5-4 and TRBJ1-6, with 7 bases aligning to TRBD1. In germline, CDR1 is SGHNT, CDR2 YYREEE (reference sequence). The length of the CDR3 is 13 residues. V was pared by 4 bases and J by 10 bases, with 5 bases of the junction left unmatched. The CDR3 region is CASSQTGTSPLHF. The covered CDR3 bases are TGTGCCAGCAGCCAGACAGGGACCTCACCC.

The CDR3 loop is CASSPGTGAYEQYF. The CDR3 DNA, read in part, is TGTGCCAGCAGCCCCGGGACAGGGGCCTACGAG. The rearrangement joins TRBV5-4 to TRBJ2-7; 10 bases line up with TRBD1. The CDR3 is cut off 3 residues early in the read; its end comes from the germline J gene. CDR1 SGHNT and CDR2 YYREEE come from the germline V gene (reference sequence). The CDR3 has 14 amino acids. Trimming removed 4 bases from V and 2 bases from J; junction bases left unmatched: 3.

Remarks on this clone: The read ends 3 residues early relative to the CDR3; the germline J gene fills the gap. This sequence joins TRBV15 and TRBJ2-7; TRBD2 matches at 7 bases. Trimming took 1 base from V and 2 from J; bases not matched to a gene: 11. This CDR3 spans 17 amino acids. Germline loops: CDR1 LNHNV, CDR2 YYDKDF (reference sequence). The CDR3 loop reads CATSRVGGGGLPYEQYF. The DNA read from the CDR3 is TGTGCCACCAGCAGAGTTGGTGGCGGGGGTTTACCCTACGAG.

Its frequency marks this clone as medium-sized. The DNA read from the CDR3 is TGTGCCAGCAGCCCCCACAGGGGGCCTAACTACGAG. Translation: CASSPHRGPNYE. The whole CDR3 reads CASSPHRGPNYEQYF. The J gene is TRBJ2-7, the V gene TRBV7-6; 9 nucleotides line up with TRBD1. Sequencing ends 3 residues short of the CDR3 end; the germline J gene provides the rest. J gave up 3 bases and V 5 bases, and 8 bases lay outside the gene matches. Per germline, CDR1 SGHVS and CDR2 FNYEAQ. The CDR3 covers 15 residues.

Measured by frequency, this clone is medium-sized. One junction end does not reproduce the germline sequence, and a read error may be involved. The read comes to an end 3 residues before the CDR3 does, leaving the germline J gene to fill in the end. The chain recombines TRBV4-2 with TRBJ2-7; TRBD1 is a possible D gene (6 bases). Germline V CDR1 and CDR2: LGHNA, YNFKEQ. This CDR3 is built from 16 residues. CDR3 in amino acids: CASSEQATGFPYEQYF. Partial CDR3 DNA: TGCGCCAGCAGCGAACAGGCTACAGGGTTCCCCTACGAG.

This clone is deemed medium-sized by its frequency. A read error may produce the germline difference seen at one junction end. The read ends 3 residues shy of where the CDR3 ends; the end is completed using the germline J gene. The chain carries TRBV4-1 and TRBJ2-3; 7 bases match TRBD2. Germline V gives CDR1 MGHRA, CDR2 YSYEKL. This CDR3 comprises 15 residues. The CDR3 bases that were read are TGCGCCAGCAGCCAAGTCCAGCGGGGCACCGATACG. This sequence encodes CASSQVQRGTDT. In full, the CDR3 reads CASSQVQRGTDTQYF.